Listed here are 4 T cell receptor beta chains from one sample, sequenced in a study of blood T cell repertoires in COVID-19. TCRdb keeps only in-frame clones here, not all; method: immunoSEQ multiplex PCR. The data show some 170,000 clones, about four fifths seen once. The sequencing sample was made of peripheral blood. Receptors were obtained from a man aged 60 to 75 with active or convalescent COVID-19.

V usage is TRBV29-1 and J usage is TRBJ2-2, with 9 positions matching TRBD2. CDR3 length: 14 amino acids. Germline CDR1 SQVTM, CDR2 ANQGSEA. J gave up 1 base and V 7 bases, and 4 bases lay outside the gene matches. CDR3 loop: CSALAGVNTGELFF. The CDR3 nucleotides are TGCAGCGCATTAGCGGGAGTGAACACCGGGGAGCTGTTTTTT.

This clone was observed a few times. The genes are TRBV3-1 (or the pseudogene TRBV3-2) and TRBJ1-2, with TRBD1 as a possible D gene (5 bases). Deletions cut 4 bases from V and 7 bases from J, with 16 bases between. The CDR3 covers 14 residues. CDR1 and CDR2 from the germline V gene are LGHDT and YNNKEL (reference sequence). CDR3 DNA sequence: TGTGCCAGCAGCCCCTCGCCTCTGGGGGGTGGCTACACCTTC. This codes for CASSPSPLGGGYTF.

The chain recombines TRBV7-6 with TRBJ1-1; D is possibly TRBD1 (6 bases). Deletions cut 5 bases from V and 6 bases from J, with 19 bases between. The CDR3 contains 15 residues. Germline CDR1 and CDR2: SGHVS and FNYEAQ. This CDR3 is CASSPRPGELAEAFF. The CDR3 nucleotides are TGTGCCAGCAGCCCACGGCCAGGGGAATTAGCTGAAGCTTTCTTT.

The chain has TRBV2 and TRBJ1-1, with TRBD1 matching 8 bases. J gave up 4 bases and V 8 bases, and 9 bases lay outside the gene matches. Germline V lookup: CDR1 SNHLY, CDR2 FYNNEI. This CDR3 region has 14 residues. CDR3 coding DNA: TGTGCCAGCGGCCAGGACAGGGTAGGCACTGAAGCTTTCTTT. Translation gives CASGQDRVGTEAFF.